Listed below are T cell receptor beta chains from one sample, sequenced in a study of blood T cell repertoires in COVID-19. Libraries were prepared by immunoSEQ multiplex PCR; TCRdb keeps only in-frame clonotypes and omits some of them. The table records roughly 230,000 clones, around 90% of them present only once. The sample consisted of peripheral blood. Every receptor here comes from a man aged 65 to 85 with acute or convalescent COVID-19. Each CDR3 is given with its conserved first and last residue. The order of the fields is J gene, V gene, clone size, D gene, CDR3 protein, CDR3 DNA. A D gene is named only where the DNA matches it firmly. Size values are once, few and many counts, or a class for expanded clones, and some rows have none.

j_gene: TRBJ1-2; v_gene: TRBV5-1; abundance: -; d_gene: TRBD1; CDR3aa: CASSSFDRAGGYTF; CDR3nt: TGCGCCAGCAGCTCGTTCGACAGGGCTGGTGGCTACACCTTC
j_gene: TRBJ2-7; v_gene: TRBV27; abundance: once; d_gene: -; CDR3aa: CASSFIDSPYEQYF; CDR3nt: TGTGCCAGCAGTTTTATCGACAGTCCCTACGAGCAGTACTTC
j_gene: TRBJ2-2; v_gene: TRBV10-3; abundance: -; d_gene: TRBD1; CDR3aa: CATFSGGDTGELFF; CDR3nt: TGTGCCACCTTTTCAGGGGGCGACACCGGGGAGCTGTTTTTT
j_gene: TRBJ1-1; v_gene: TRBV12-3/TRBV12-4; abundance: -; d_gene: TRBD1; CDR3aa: CASSSGQGRSFF; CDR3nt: TGTGCCAGCAGTTCCGGACAGGGCCGATCTTTCTTT
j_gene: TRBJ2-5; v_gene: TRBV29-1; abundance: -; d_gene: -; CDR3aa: CSVDPGYQETQYF; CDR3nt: TGCAGCGTTGATCCAGGGTACCAAGAGACCCAGTACTTC
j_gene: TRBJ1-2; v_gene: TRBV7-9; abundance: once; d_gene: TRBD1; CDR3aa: CASSLPTGDIGYTF; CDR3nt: TGTGCCAGCAGCTTACCCACAGGGGATATTGGCTACACCTTC
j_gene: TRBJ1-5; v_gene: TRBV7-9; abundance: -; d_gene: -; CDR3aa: CATQRQPNQPQHF; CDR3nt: TGTGCCACTCAAAGACAGCCAAATCAGCCCCAGCATTTT
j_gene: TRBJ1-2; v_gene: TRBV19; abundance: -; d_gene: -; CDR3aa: CASSIRGGDGYTF; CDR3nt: TGTGCCAGTAGTATACGCGGGGGGGATGGCTACACCTTC
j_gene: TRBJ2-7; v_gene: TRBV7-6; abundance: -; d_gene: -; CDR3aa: CASSSVSGTLSYEQYF; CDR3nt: TGTGCCAGCAGCTCCGTCTCCGGGACACTCTCCTACGAGCAGTACTTC
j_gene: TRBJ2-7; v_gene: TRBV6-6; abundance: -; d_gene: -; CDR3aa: CASRSGIIYEQYF; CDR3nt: TGTGCCAGCAGGTCGGGGATCATCTACGAGCAGTACTTC
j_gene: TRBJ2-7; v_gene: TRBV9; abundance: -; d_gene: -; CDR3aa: CASSVQPDSWQYF; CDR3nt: TGTGCCAGCAGCGTACAGCCGGACTCCTGGCAGTACTTC
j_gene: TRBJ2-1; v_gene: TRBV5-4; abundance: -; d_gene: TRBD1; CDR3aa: CASSLGKNRGSHNEQFF; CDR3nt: TGTGCCAGCAGCTTGGGGAAAAACAGGGGATCCCACAATGAGCAGTTCTTC
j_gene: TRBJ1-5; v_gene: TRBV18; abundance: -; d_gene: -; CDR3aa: CASSPSGRNSNQPQHF; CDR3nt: TGTGCCAGCTCACCATCAGGCAGAAATAGCAATCAGCCCCAGCATTTT
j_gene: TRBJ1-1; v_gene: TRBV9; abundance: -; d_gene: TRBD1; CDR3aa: CASSPLVGQGAKTEAFF; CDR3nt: TGTGCCAGCAGCCCCCTCGTGGGACAGGGGGCGAAAACTGAAGCTTTCTTT
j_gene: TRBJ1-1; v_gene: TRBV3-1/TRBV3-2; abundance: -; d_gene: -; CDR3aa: CASSQVANTEAFF; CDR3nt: TGTGCCAGCAGCCAAGTGGCGAACACTGAAGCTTTCTTT
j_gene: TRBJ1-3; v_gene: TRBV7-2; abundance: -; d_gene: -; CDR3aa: CASSLAGAGGNTIYF; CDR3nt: TGTGCCAGCAGCTTAGCGGGGGCTGGTGGAAACACCATATATTTT
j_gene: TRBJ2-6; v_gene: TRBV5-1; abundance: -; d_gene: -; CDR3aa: CASSSNRNSGANVLTF; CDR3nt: TGCGCCAGCAGCAGCAACAGGAACTCTGGGGCCAACGTCCTGACTTTC
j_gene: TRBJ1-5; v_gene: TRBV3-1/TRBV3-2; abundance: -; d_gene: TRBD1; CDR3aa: CASGQGASNQPQHF; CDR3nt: TGTGCCAGTGGACAGGGGGCAAGCAATCAGCCCCAGCATTTT
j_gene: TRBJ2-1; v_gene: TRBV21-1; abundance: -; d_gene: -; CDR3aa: CASGGMVDEQFF; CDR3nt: TGTGCCAGCGGCGGGATGGTCGATGAGCAGTTCTTC
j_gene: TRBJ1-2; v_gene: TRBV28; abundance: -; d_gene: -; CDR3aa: CASTGTIFGYTF; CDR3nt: TGTGCCAGCACTGGGACTATCTTCGGCTACACCTTC
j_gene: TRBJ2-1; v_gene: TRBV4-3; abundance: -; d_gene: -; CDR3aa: CASSQDRLANEQFF; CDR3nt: TGCGCCAGCAGCCAAGATAGGCTAGCTAATGAGCAGTTCTTC
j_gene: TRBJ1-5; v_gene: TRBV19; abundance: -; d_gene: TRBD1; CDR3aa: CASSTRQGLNQPQHF; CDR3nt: TGTGCCAGTAGTACGAGACAGGGTCTCAATCAGCCCCAGCATTTT
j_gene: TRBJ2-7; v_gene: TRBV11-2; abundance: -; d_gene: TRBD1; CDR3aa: CASSLQDRVYEQYF; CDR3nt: TGTGCCAGCAGCTTACAGGACAGGGTCTACGAGCAGTACTTC
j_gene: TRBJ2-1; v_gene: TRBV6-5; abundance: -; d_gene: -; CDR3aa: CAAGTHTINEQFF; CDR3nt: TGTGCCGCCGGGACTCATACTATCAATGAGCAGTTCTTC
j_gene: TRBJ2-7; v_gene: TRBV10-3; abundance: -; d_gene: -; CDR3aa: CATTGTSYEQYF; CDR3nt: TGTGCCACTACCGGGACTTCCTACGAGCAGTACTTC
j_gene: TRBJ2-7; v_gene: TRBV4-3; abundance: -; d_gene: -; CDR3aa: CASSERLGGPYEQYF; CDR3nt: TGCGCCAGCAGCGAACGGCTGGGAGGACCCTACGAGCAGTACTTC
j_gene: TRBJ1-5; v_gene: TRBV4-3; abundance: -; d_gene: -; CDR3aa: CASSQDGQGNQPQHF; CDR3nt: TGCGCCAGCAGCCAAGATGGTCAGGGCAATCAGCCCCAGCATTTT
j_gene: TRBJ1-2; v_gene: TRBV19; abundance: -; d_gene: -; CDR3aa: CASSLGLNLILNYGYTF; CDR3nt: TGTGCCAGTAGTTTAGGCTTAAACTTGATACTAAACTATGGCTACACCTTC
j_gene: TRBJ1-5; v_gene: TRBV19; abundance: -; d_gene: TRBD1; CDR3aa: CASSARTGYSNQPQHF; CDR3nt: TGTGCCAGTAGTGCTCGGACAGGGTATAGCAATCAGCCCCAGCATTTT
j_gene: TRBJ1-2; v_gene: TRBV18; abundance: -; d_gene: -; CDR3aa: CASSPPSTNYGYTF; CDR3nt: TGTGCCAGCTCACCACCGAGTACTAACTATGGCTACACCTTC
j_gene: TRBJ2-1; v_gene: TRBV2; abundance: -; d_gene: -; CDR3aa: CASSTMRATYNEQFF; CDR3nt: TGTGCCAGCAGTACCATGCGGGCCACCTACAATGAGCAGTTCTTC
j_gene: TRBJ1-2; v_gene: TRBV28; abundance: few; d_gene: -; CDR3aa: CALRGMNGYTF; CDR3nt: TGTGCACTTAGGGGTATGAATGGCTACACCTTC
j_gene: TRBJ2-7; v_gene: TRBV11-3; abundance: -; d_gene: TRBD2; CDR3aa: CASSAIGLADTNYEQYF; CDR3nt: TGTGCCAGCAGCGCAATCGGACTAGCGGATACCAACTACGAGCAGTACTTC
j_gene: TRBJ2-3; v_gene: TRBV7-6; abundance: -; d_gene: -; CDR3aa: CASSLDTRLSGDTQYF; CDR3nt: TGTGCCAGCAGCTTAGATACGCGACTTTCGGGGGATACGCAGTATTTT
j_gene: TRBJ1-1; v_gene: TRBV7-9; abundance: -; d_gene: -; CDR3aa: CASSLTVEAFF; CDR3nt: TGTGCCAGCAGCTTGACAGTTGAAGCTTTCTTT
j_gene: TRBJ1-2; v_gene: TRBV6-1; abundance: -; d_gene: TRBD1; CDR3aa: CASSESGTAKNYGYTF; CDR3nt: TGTGCCAGCAGTGAATCCGGGACAGCAAAAAACTATGGCTACACCTTC